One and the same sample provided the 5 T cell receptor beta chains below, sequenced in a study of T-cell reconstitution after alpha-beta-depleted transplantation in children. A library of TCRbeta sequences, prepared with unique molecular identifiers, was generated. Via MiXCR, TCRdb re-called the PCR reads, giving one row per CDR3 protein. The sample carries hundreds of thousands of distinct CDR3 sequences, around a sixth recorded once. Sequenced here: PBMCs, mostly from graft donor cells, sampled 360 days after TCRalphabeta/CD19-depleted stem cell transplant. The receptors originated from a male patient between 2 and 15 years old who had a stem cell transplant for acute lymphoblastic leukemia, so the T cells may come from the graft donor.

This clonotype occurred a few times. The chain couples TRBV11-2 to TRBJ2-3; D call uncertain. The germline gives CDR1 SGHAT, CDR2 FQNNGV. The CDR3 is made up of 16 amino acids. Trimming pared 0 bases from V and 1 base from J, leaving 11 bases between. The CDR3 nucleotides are TGTGCCAGCAGCTTAGAAATGGCTAGTCGCACAGATACGCAGTATTTT. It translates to CASSLEMASRTDTQYF.

CDR3 coding DNA: TGTGCCAGCAGCATCCACAGGGGACCGTTCCTCGGCGAGCAGTACTTC. This encodes CASSIHRGPFLGEQYF. The chain combines TRBV12-3 or TRBV12-4 with TRBJ2-7, with 7 bases aligning to TRBD1. Trimming removed 6 bases from V and 6 bases from J; junction bases left unmatched: 17. The CDR3 spans 16 residues.

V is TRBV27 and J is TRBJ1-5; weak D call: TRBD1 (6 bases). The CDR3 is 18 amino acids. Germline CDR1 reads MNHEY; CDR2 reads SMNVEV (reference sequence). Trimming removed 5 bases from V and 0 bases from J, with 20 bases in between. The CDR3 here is CASSMTSRDTYSNQPQHF. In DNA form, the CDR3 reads TGTGCCAGCAGTATGACGAGCCGGGACACCTATAGCAATCAGCCCCAGCATTTT.

The CDR3 loop is CASSLRSKVDTQYF. In nucleotides, the CDR3 is TGTGCCAGCAGCTTACGATCAAAGGTGGATACGCAGTATTTT. The rearrangement joins TRBV7-9 to TRBJ2-3; D gene uncertain. CDR1 SEHNR and CDR2 FQNEAQ come from the germline V gene (reference sequence). CDR3 size: 14 residues. V gave up 2 bases and J gave up 6 bases, with 12 bases separating them.

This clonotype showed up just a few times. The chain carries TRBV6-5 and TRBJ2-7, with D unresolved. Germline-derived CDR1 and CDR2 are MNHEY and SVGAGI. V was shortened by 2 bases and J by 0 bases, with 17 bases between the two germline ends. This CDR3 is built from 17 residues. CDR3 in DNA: TGTGCCAGCAGTTACCATATAATAGGAGCATTCTCCTACGAGCAGTACTTC. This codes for CASSYHIIGAFSYEQYF.